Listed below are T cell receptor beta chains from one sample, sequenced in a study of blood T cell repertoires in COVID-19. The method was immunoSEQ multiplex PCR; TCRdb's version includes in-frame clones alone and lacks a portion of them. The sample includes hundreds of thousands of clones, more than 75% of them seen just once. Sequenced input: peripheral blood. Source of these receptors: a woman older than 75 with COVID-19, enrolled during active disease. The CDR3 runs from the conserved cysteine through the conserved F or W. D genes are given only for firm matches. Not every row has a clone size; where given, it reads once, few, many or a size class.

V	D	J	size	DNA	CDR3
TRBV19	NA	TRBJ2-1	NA	TGTGCCAGTAGTATGCAGGGTATCTACAATGAGCAGTTCTTC	CASSMQGIYNEQFF
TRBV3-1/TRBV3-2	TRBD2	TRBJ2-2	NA	TGTGCCAGCAGCCGCCAGCGGGGGAACACCGGGGAGCTGTTTTTT	CASSRQRGNTGELFF
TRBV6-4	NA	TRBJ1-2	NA	TGTGCCAGCAGTGACCTCCGGACCTTC	CASSDLRTF
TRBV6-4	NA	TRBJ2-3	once	TGTGCCAGCAGTGACGACGGGGCGCAGTATTTT	CASSDDGAQYF
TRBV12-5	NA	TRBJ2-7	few	TGTGCTAGTGGTTTGGGGTGTAGTCCGGTAGTAACCTACGAGCAGTACTTC	CASGLGCSPVVTYEQYF
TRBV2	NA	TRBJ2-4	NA	TGTGCCAGCAGTGAAGAGGCAGGGCTCAAAAACATTCAGTACTTC	CASSEEAGLKNIQYF
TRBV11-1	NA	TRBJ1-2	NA	TGTGCCAGCAGCGCTGGCCCCTATGGCTACACCTTC	CASSAGPYGYTF
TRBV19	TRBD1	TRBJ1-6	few	TGTGCCAGTAGCCCCCGGGACAGGGCCTATAATTCACCCCTCCACTTT	CASSPRDRAYNSPLHF
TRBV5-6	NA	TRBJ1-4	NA	TGTGCCAGCAGCTTTAGGAAAAGCGATGAAAAACTGTTTTTT	CASSFRKSDEKLFF
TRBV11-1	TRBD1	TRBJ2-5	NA	TGTGCCAGCAGCTTAGATGGGACAGAAGAGACCCAGTACTTC	CASSLDGTEETQYF
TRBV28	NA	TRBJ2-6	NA	TGTGCCAGCAGTTTAGAGGGTGGCTCTGGGGCCAACGTCCTGACTTTC	CASSLEGGSGANVLTF
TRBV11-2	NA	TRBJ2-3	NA	TGTGCCAGCAGCTTAGACAGGGTCACAGATACGCAGTATTTT	CASSLDRVTDTQYF
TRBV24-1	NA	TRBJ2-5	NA	TGTGCCACCAGTCAAGCGGAGTGCCAAGAGACCCAGTACTTC	CATSQAECQETQYF
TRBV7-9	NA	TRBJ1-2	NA	TGTGCCAGCAGCATTTCCCAGGGGGGCTACACCTTC	CASSISQGGYTF
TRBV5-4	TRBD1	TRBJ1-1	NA	TGTGCCAGCAGCTCCGGGACAGCCGAAGCTTTCTTT	CASSSGTAEAFF
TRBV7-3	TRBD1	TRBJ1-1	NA	TGTGCCAGCAGCCCAGGGGGCGGAGGCACTGAAGCTTTCTTT	CASSPGGGGTEAFF
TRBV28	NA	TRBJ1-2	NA	TGTGCCAGCAGCTCACTCCGGGGGGGACTGGAGGGCTACACCTTC	CASSSLRGGLEGYTF
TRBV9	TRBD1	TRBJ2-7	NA	TGTGCCAGCGGCCCCACCAGGGGGCGCAGGTACGAGCAGTACTTC	CASGPTRGRRYEQYF
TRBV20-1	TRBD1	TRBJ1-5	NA	TGCAGTGCTCCGACAGGGTCGACCCAGCATTTT	CSAPTGSTQHF
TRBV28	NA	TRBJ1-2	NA	TGTGCCAGCAGTTTATCGGGGGGTTTGTATGGCTACACCTTC	CASSLSGGLYGYTF
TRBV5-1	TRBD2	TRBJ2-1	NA	TGCGCCAGCAGCTTGAGCGGGGGCCCTAATGAGCAGTTCTTC	CASSLSGGPNEQFF
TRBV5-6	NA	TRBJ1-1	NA	TGTGCCAGCAGCTTTTCGCACTTGCTCACTGAAGCTTTCTTT	CASSFSHLLTEAFF
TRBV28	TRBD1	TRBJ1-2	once	TGTGCCAGCAGTATACAGGGGAGCTATGGCTACACCTTC	CASSIQGSYGYTF
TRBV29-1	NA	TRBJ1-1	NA	TGCAGCGTCGACAAGATGAACACTGAAGCTTTCTTT	CSVDKMNTEAFF
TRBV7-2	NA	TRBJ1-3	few	TGTGCCAGCAGCTTCGGAGTCTCTGGAAACACCATATATTTT	CASSFGVSGNTIYF
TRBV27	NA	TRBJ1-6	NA	TGTGCCAGCAGTTTGGGCGAACTGAATAATTCACCCCTCCACTTT	CASSLGELNNSPLHF
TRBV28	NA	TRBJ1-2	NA	TGTGCCAGCAGTTTAAGGAAGGGGAATGGCTACACCTTC	CASSLRKGNGYTF
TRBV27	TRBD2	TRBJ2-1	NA	TGTGCCAGCAGTTCGGGACTAGCGGGGGTTCCCTACAATGAGCAGTTCTTC	CASSSGLAGVPYNEQFF
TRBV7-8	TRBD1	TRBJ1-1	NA	TGTGCCAGCAGCTTGGCGACAGGGTTCACTGAAGCTTTCTTT	CASSLATGFTEAFF
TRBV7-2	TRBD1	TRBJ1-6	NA	TGTGCCAGCAGGTCCGTCGGGACAGGGAATTCACCCCTCCACTTT	CASRSVGTGNSPLHF
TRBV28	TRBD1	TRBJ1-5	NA	TGTGCCAGCAGTTTTCTCCACAGGGGTGAGAATCAGCCCCAGCATTTT	CASSFLHRGENQPQHF
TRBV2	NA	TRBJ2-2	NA	TGTGCCAGCGGGAGACAGGGAGGCACCGGGGAGCTGTTTTTT	CASGRQGGTGELFF
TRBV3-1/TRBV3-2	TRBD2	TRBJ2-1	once	TGTGCCAGCAGCCAAGAGATGGCGGGGGGGCGGAATGAGCAGTTCTTC	CASSQEMAGGRNEQFF
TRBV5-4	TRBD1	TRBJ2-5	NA	TGTGCCAGCAGCTCACGACAGGGGGGACAAGAGACCCAGTACTTC	CASSSRQGGQETQYF
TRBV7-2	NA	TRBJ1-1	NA	TGTGCCAGCAGCTTAAGCAGGCTGAGCACTGAAGCTTTCTTT	CASSLSRLSTEAFF
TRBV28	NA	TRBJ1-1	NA	TGTGCCAGCAGTTCCCAGGGACACCTGAACACTGAAGCTTTCTTT	CASSSQGHLNTEAFF
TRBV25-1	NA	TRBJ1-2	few	TGTGCCAGCAGTCTCTTCTATGGCTACACCTTC	CASSLFYGYTF
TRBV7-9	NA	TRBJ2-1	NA	TGTGCCAGCAGCCGGGGAGAGAATGAGCAGTTCTTC	CASSRGENEQFF
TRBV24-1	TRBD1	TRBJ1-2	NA	TGTGCCACCAGTCGGGGACAGACCTATGGCTACACCTTC	CATSRGQTYGYTF
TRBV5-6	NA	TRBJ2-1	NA	TGTGCCAGCAGCCGCCGTTTCGGGAATGAGCAGTTCTTC	CASSRRFGNEQFF
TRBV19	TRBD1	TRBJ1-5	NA	TGTGCCAGTAGCGACCCCGGGACAGGGAAGGGCAATCAGCCCCAGCATTTT	CASSDPGTGKGNQPQHF
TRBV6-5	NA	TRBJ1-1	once	TGTGCCAGCAGTTACACACAGGACAACACTGAAGCTTTCTTT	CASSYTQDNTEAFF
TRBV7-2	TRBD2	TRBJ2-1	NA	TGTGCCAGCAGCTTGATGGTAGCGGGGGGTAGCAATGAGCAGTTCTTC	CASSLMVAGGSNEQFF
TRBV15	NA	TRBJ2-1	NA	TGTGCCACCAGCAGGGGCCCTTACAATGAGCAGTTCTTC	CATSRGPYNEQFF
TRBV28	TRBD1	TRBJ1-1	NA	TGTGCCAGCAGTTTAACCGGACAGGGGCGGATGAACACTGAAGCTTTCTTT	CASSLTGQGRMNTEAFF
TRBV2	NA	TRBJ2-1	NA	TGTGCCAGCAGTGTTAGCAGGGGGGTCAATGAGCAGTTCTTC	CASSVSRGVNEQFF
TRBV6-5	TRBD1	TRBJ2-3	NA	TGTGCCAGCAGACCGGACAGGACTCCTTTGGATACGCAGTATTTT	CASRPDRTPLDTQYF
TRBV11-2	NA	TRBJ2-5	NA	TGTGCCAGCAGCTTAGGCTCTCGGACTTACAAAGAGACCCAGTACTTC	CASSLGSRTYKETQYF
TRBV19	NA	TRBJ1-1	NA	TGTGCCAGTAGTCCCTACTCGGGGGGCCCTAAACGGATGAACACTGAAGCTTTCTTT	CASSPYSGGPKRMNTEAFF
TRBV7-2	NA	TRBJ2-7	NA	TGTGCCAGCAGCGCCGGACAGCCCTACGAGCAGTACTTC	CASSAGQPYEQYF
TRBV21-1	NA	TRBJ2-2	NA	TGTGCCAGCAGCAAAGCGGTGAGGGAGGGGGAGCTGTTTTTT	CASSKAVREGELFF
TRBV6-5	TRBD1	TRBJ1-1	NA	TGTGCCAGCAGTAGGGGACAGGGAGGAAGAACTTTCTTT	CASSRGQGGRTFF
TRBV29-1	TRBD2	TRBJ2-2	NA	TGCAGCGTTGTCATAGGCGGGGGGGGAACCGGGGAGCTGTTTTTT	CSVVIGGGGTGELFF
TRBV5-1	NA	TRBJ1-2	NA	TGCGCCAGCAGCTTGGGCAGGGGATCCTATGGCTACACCTTC	CASSLGRGSYGYTF
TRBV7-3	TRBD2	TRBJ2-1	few	TGTGCCAGCAGCTCAGCGGGGGGGCCTCTTTATGAGCAGTTCTTC	CASSSAGGPLYEQFF
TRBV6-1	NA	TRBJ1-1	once	TGTGCCAGCAGTTCGGGGGGGTTTGAAGCTTTCTTT	CASSSGGFEAFF
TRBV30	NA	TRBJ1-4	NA	TGTGCCTGGAGGATAGTAGGGGATTTTGGCCTCTCAACTAATGAAAAACTGTTTTTT	CAWRIVGDFGLSTNEKLFF